Shown below are 14 T cell receptor beta chains from a single sample sequenced in a study of blood T cell repertoires in COVID-19. Produced via immunoSEQ multiplex PCR; TCRdb's table is partial and in-frame only. Here the sample spans approximately 150,000 clones, approximately 87% being singletons. Sequenced sample: peripheral blood. The origin of the receptors is a man aged 50 or older who had recovered from COVID-19.

This chain connects TRBV4-2 to TRBJ2-1; 13 bases agree with TRBD2. The V gene end was trimmed by 1 base and the J gene end by 9 bases; junction bases not matched to a gene: 6. This CDR3 has 16 amino acids. Looked up from germline, CDR1 is LGHNA and CDR2 is YNFKEQ. In nucleotides, the CDR3 is TGTGCCAGCAGCCAAGCGGGGACTAGCGGGAAGTTTGAGCAGTTCTTC. Its protein is CASSQAGTSGKFEQFF.

This chain uses TRBV5-4 with TRBJ1-2, with 7 positions matching TRBD1. The V segment lost 2 bases and the J segment 1 base; nucleotides outside the gene matches: 5. This CDR3 comprises 15 residues. In germline, CDR1 is SGHNT, CDR2 YYREEE (reference sequence). The CDR3 reads CASSLNRGVNYGYTF. In nucleotides, the CDR3 is TGTGCCAGCAGCTTAAACAGGGGAGTTAACTATGGCTACACCTTC.

The chain combines TRBV12-3 or TRBV12-4 with TRBJ1-1, with D perhaps TRBD1 (6 bases). This CDR3 has 12 residues. The ends were cut back, 1 base at V and 6 bases at J, with 6 bases in the middle. The CDR3 protein is CASSLEGAEAFF. CDR3 in DNA: TGTGCCAGCAGTTTAGAGGGGGCTGAAGCTTTCTTT.

This clone has only a few counts. The rearrangement joins TRBV6-2 or TRBV6-3 to TRBJ1-5; D is ambiguous. Deletions cut 6 bases from V and 8 bases from J, with 14 bases between. Germline values: CDR1 MNHEY, CDR2 SVGEGT. The length of the CDR3 is 13 residues. Here the CDR3 reads CASSPIAGEPQHF. CDR3 nucleotides: TGTGCCAGCAGCCCTATTGCCGGAGAGCCCCAGCATTTT.

The chain is built from TRBV5-1 and TRBJ2-3; 7 bases are a match to TRBD2. This CDR3 has 16 residues. V shed 4 bases and J 2 bases; nucleotides not matched to a gene: 10. The germline gives CDR1 SGHRS, CDR2 YFSETQ. The DNA of the CDR3 is TGCGCCAGCAGCCTTAAGACTAGCACGGTCACAGATACGCAGTATTTT. Translated, it gives CASSLKTSTVTDTQYF.

The chain carries TRBV6-6 and TRBJ1-5; 8 positions match TRBD1. From germline, CDR1 is MNHNY and CDR2 SVGAGI (reference sequence). With V trimmed by 0 bases and J by 2 bases, 0 bases remained unmatched. This CDR3 is built from 15 residues. The CDR3 here is CASSYSDRGNQPQHF. Written as DNA, the CDR3 is TGTGCCAGCAGTTACTCGGACAGGGGCAATCAGCCCCAGCATTTT.

This clone was counted between two and nine times. The chain is built from TRBV10-3 and TRBJ1-5, with D tentatively TRBD1 (6 bases). Trimming stripped 5 bases from V and 3 bases from J, with 8 bases between. CDR1 and CDR2 from the germline V gene are ENHRY and SYGVKD. The CDR3 is 13 amino acids. The CDR3 DNA sequence: TGTGCCATCAGTCCAGGGGCCAATCAGCCCCAGCATTTT. It encodes CAISPGANQPQHF.

The chain couples TRBV9 to TRBJ1-2, with 10 bases matching TRBD1. The CDR3 loop spans 14 amino acids. Losses at the gene ends were 3 bases for V and 3 bases for J; bases not matched to a gene: 2. CDR1 is SGDLS and CDR2 is YYNGEE in the germline V gene. The CDR3 DNA sequence: TGTGCCAGCAGCGAGGGGACAGGGGACTATGGCTACACCTTC. This sequence encodes CASSEGTGDYGYTF.

In nucleotides, the CDR3 is TGTGCCAGCTCGCCCTTCAGGGGTTTGCTGGAGACCCAGTACTTC. As protein: CASSPFRGLLETQYF. J is TRBJ2-5 and V is TRBV18, with D possibly being TRBD1 (6 bases). Germline assignment: CDR1 KGHSH and CDR2 LQKENI. This CDR3 contains 15 residues. Trimming took 6 bases from V and 5 from J, leaving 19 bases between them.

This clone was detected a few times. The V and J genes are TRBV6-2 or TRBV6-3 and TRBJ2-1; unclear D gene. CDR1 MNHEY and CDR2 SVGEGT come from the germline V gene. Trimming took off 0 bases at V and 3 bases at J, with 15 bases between the two ends. The CDR3 is 17 residues long. CDR3 region: CASSYSQGGSLYNEQFF. The DNA of the CDR3 is TGTGCCAGCAGTTACTCGCAAGGCGGCTCCCTCTACAATGAGCAGTTCTTC.

This clone was seen a few times. Additional DNA sequences in this sample encode the identical CDR3. The V gene is TRBV4-2, the J gene TRBJ1-5; D gene ambiguous. V was cut by 0 bases and J by 2 bases, with 8 bases left in between. CDR3 length: 15 residues. CDR1 and CDR2 from the germline V gene are LGHNA and YNFKEQ. In nucleotides, the CDR3 is TGTGCCAGCAGCCAAGAACGAGGTGGCAATCAGCCCCAGCATTTT. Amino acid sequence: CASSQERGGNQPQHF.

This clone was seen just once. The V and J genes are TRBV6-2 or TRBV6-3 and TRBJ1-1, with a weak D call TRBD1 (5 bases). V lost 2 bases and J 7 bases, leaving 11 bases between the germline ends. CDR3 length: 13 residues. Germline lookup yields CDR1 MNHEY and CDR2 SVGEGT. The CDR3 region has the DNA TGTGCCAGCAGTTACGGACACATGTATGAAGCTTTCTTT. This sequence encodes CASSYGHMYEAFF.

The chain is built from TRBV4-1 and TRBJ1-2; D unclear. From germline, CDR1 is MGHRA and CDR2 YSYEKL. Between the trimmed V and J ends, which lost 1 base and 6 bases, there was a span of 15 bases. CDR3 length: 15 residues. CDR3 coding DNA: TGCGCCAGCAGCCAAGCGCCGATCTCTGGAGATGGCTACACCTTC. This gives the protein CASSQAPISGDGYTF.

The rearrangement links TRBV7-2 to TRBJ2-4, with 11 bases lining up with TRBD2. The germline gives CDR1 SGHTA, CDR2 FQGNSA. This CDR3 region has 15 residues. V lost 1 base and J lost 9; bases outside the gene matches: 5. The CDR3 bases are TGTGCCAGCAGCTTAGATAGCGGGGGGGCAGGCATTCAGTACTTC. This sequence encodes CASSLDSGGAGIQYF.